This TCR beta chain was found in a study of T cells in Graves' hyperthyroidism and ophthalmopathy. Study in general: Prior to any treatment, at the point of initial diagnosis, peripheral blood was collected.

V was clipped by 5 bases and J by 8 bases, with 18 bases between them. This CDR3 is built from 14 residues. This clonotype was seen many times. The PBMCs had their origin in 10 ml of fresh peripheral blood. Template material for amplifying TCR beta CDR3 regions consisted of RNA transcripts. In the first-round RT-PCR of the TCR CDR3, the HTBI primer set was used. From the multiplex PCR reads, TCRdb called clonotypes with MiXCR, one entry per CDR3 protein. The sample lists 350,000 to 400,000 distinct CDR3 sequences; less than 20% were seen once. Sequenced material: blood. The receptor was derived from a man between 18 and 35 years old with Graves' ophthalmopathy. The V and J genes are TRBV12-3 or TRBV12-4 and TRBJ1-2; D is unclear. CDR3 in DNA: TGTGCCAGCAGTACCGGACTGCAGTCGGGGGGCTACACCTTC. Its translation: CASSTGLQSGGYTF.